The 28 T cell receptor beta chains reported below all come from one sample, sequenced in a study of cytomegalovirus exposure and HLA in healthy donors (dated by TCRdb to the late 2010s). Receptor amplification or capture employed the immunoSEQ multiplex PCR assay. TCRdb took over this immuneACCESS table, retaining in-frame rearrangements with V and J assigned. Such tables are incomplete; in checked studies, under half of the missing clones stem from an unresolved V gene, and the remainder is unexplained. The sample contains under 200,000 clones, approximately 86% of them found a single time. The top ten constitute approximately 2.4% of the sample. Sequencing was carried out using PBMCs. These receptors were taken from a woman between 18 and 30 years old in good health and CMV-seronegative.

The CDR3 loop reads CASSLGQAFNQPQHF. As DNA, the CDR3 is TGTGCCAGCAGCTTGGGACAGGCCTTCAATCAGCCCCAGCATTTT. The chain joins TRBV5-6 to TRBJ1-5, with D possibly matching TRBD1 (6 bases). V was pared by 0 bases and J by 3 bases, with 10 bases between. Germline V gene lookup returns CDR1 SGHDT and CDR2 YYEEEE. The CDR3 is 15 residues long.

The V and J genes are TRBV6-5 and TRBJ2-1; 7 nucleotides agree with TRBD1. Germline-derived CDR1 and CDR2 are MNHEY and SVGAGI. Losses at the gene ends were 5 bases for V and 7 bases for J; bases not matched to a gene: 11. This CDR3 contains 15 residues. The CDR3 bases are TGTGCCAGCAGTACCGATAGGGACAGCCGGAATGAGCAGTTCTTC. This sequence encodes CASSTDRDSRNEQFF.

J is TRBJ1-5 and V is TRBV4-1; D is uncertain. Trimming left V 5 bases short and J 1 base short, with 12 bases between. The CDR3 is 15 residues long. Per the germline V gene, CDR1 is MGHRA and CDR2 is YSYEKL. CDR3 sequence: CASSWRITSNQPQHF. Written as DNA, the CDR3 is TGCGCCAGCAGCTGGAGGATCACAAGCAATCAGCCCCAGCATTTT.

The CDR3 DNA reads TGTGCCGGGGGGGGCCTAACTCGGGATACGCAGTATTTT. Translation: CAGGGLTRDTQYF. This rearrangement joins TRBV19 to TRBJ2-3; D may be TRBD2 (7 bases). V was cut by 11 bases and J by 6 bases, with 18 bases left in between. Germline V gene lookup returns CDR1 LNHDA and CDR2 SQIVND (reference sequence). This CDR3 comprises 13 residues.

V is TRBV5-4 and J is TRBJ2-2; D is perhaps TRBD1 (6 bases). Germline CDR1 and CDR2: SGHNT and YYREEE (reference sequence). This CDR3 contains 14 residues. V was trimmed by 4 bases and J by 5 bases, leaving 12 bases between them. CDR3 region: CASSILQGTGELFF. The DNA of the CDR3 is TGTGCCAGCAGCATACTACAGGGAACCGGGGAGCTGTTTTTT.

The chain combines TRBV2 with TRBJ2-2, with a weak D call TRBD1 (6 bases). Looked up from germline, CDR1 is SNHLY and CDR2 is FYNNEI. The CDR3 runs to 13 residues. The V and J ends lost 7 bases and 4 bases respectively, with 10 bases between them. CDR3 in DNA: TGTGCCAGCAAGCCAGGGGTCACCGGGGAGCTGTTTTTT. Its protein product is CASKPGVTGELFF.

The chain is built from TRBV27 and TRBJ2-1; the match to TRBD2 covers 8 bases. This CDR3 contains 14 residues. Germline CDR1 and CDR2: MNHEY and SMNVEV (reference sequence). The V gene end was trimmed by 3 bases and the J gene end by 6 bases; junction bases not matched to a gene: 4. The CDR3 region is CASSFGTRGNEQFF. The CDR3 DNA reads as TGTGCCAGCAGTTTTGGGACTAGAGGCAATGAGCAGTTCTTC.

This chain links TRBV30 with TRBJ2-7; no definite D call. This CDR3 has 14 residues. V lost 0 bases to trimming and J lost 0 bases, with 9 bases between them. In germline, CDR1 is GTSNPN, CDR2 SVGIG (reference sequence). In DNA, the CDR3 is TGTGCCTGGAGTGTATCTTTGTACTCCTACGAGCAGTACTTC. It codes for CAWSVSLYSYEQYF.

Remarks on this clone: This sample also contains other DNA sequences that code for the same CDR3. CDR3 in amino acids: CSASNYGYTF. In DNA form, the CDR3 reads TGCAGTGCCTCTAACTATGGCTACACCTTC. The gene calls are TRBV20-1 and TRBJ1-2; no clear D. The CDR3 contains 10 residues. Germline CDR1 DFQATT, CDR2 SNEGSKA (reference sequence). V dropped 6 bases and J dropped 0 bases, with 2 bases sitting between them.

CDR3 in amino acids: CASSFGDRNNEQFF. In nucleotides, the CDR3 is TGTGCCAGCAGCTTCGGAGACAGGAACAATGAGCAGTTCTTC. This chain connects TRBV11-1 to TRBJ2-1; weak D call: TRBD1 (6 bases). V lost 3 bases and J 5 bases, leaving 11 bases between the germline ends. The CDR3 runs 14 residues. CDR1 SGHAT and CDR2 FQDESV come from the germline V gene (reference sequence).

This clone appeared a few times. The chain links TRBV2 to TRBJ1-1, with TRBD1 matching 8 bases. J lost 6 bases, V lost 6 bases, and 6 bases had no gene match. Looked up from germline, CDR1 is SNHLY and CDR2 is FYNNEI. The CDR3 covers 13 residues. CDR3 DNA sequence: TGTGCCAGCAGGGTAGAACAGGGGGCTGAAGCTTTCTTT. This codes for CASRVEQGAEAFF.

The J gene is TRBJ1-2, the V gene TRBV18; TRBD1 aligns across 9 bases. J lost 4 bases, V lost 3 bases, and 3 bases had no gene match. The CDR3 consists of 14 residues. The germline V gene encodes CDR1 KGHSH and CDR2 LQKENI. CDR3 protein: CASSPGQGAYGYTF. The DNA of the CDR3 is TGTGCCAGCTCACCGGGACAGGGAGCCTATGGCTACACCTTC. The whole variable domain, remainder taken from reference TRBV18 and TRBJ1-2, is NAGVMQNPRHLVRRRGQEARLRCSPMKGHSHVYWYRQLPEEGLKFMVYLQKENIIDESGMPKERFSAEFPKEGPSILRIQQVVRGDSAAYFCASSPGQGAYGYTFGSGTRLTVV.

CDR3 sequence (DNA): TGTGCCAGCAGCGCCAGCGGGAGAGGAGCCTACGAGCAGTACTTC. Its protein product is CASSASGRGAYEQYF. The chain joins TRBV9 to TRBJ2-7, with 8 bases aligning to TRBD2. From germline, CDR1 is SGDLS and CDR2 YYNGEE. The CDR3 is made up of 15 amino acids. J lost 2 bases, V lost 3 bases, and 7 bases had no gene match.

This clone has a handful of counts. The genes are TRBV2 and TRBJ1-5; D remains ambiguous. The CDR3 runs 14 residues. Germline V gene data show CDR1 as SNHLY and CDR2 as FYNNEI. Trimming removed 3 bases at V and 4 bases at J, with 10 bases between. CDR3 region: CASSEATVNQPQHF. CDR3 in DNA: TGTGCCAGCAGTGAGGCAACAGTTAATCAGCCCCAGCATTTT.

This clone is categorized as medium-sized. The chain carries TRBV11-2 and TRBJ2-1, with D unresolved. CDR1 and CDR2 (germline): SGHAT, FQNNGV. The V gene lost 1 base and the J gene lost 4 bases, with 8 bases spanning the gap. The CDR3 runs to 14 residues. The CDR3 DNA reads TGTGCCAGCAGCTTAGTAGCCGGGTACAATGAGCAGTTCTTC. It translates to CASSLVAGYNEQFF.

This clone is judged medium-sized. The genes are TRBV5-5 and TRBJ2-7; maybe TRBD2 (6 bases). The CDR3 consists of 12 residues. V lost 0 bases, J lost 6 bases, and 7 bases lay in between. Germline V CDR1 and CDR2: SGHKS, YYEKEE (reference sequence). The CDR3 DNA reads as TGTGCCAGCAGCTTGGTGGGGGGCGAGCAGTACTTC. It translates to CASSLVGGEQYF.

This clone has more than one count but fewer than ten. The genes are TRBV10-3 and TRBJ2-2; possible D gene TRBD1, 6 bases. Germline CDR1 reads ENHRY; CDR2 reads SYGVKD. This CDR3 comprises 15 residues. Trimming pared 6 bases from V and 6 bases from J, leaving 17 bases between. The CDR3 loop is CAIRIPARQAGELFF. As DNA, the CDR3 is TGTGCCATCAGGATTCCCGCCCGACAGGCCGGGGAGCTGTTTTTT.

The chain is built from TRBV2 and TRBJ1-1, with 8 positions matching TRBD1. The CDR3 spans 14 residues. With V trimmed by 11 bases and J by 0 bases, 8 bases remained unmatched. The germline V gene has CDR1 SNHLY and CDR2 FYNNEI. DNA of the CDR3: TGTGCCGGACGGACAGGGCGCATGAACACTGAAGCTTTCTTT. It encodes CAGRTGRMNTEAFF.

This sequence joins TRBV6-5 and TRBJ1-2; the D gene is possibly TRBD1 (6 bases). This CDR3 contains 15 residues. V lost 4 bases and J 2 bases, leaving 14 bases between the germline ends. The germline V gene has CDR1 MNHEY and CDR2 SVGAGI. CDR3 protein: CASSSAWGPNYGYTF. In nucleotides, the CDR3 is TGTGCCAGCAGTTCGGCCTGGGGGCCAAACTATGGCTACACCTTC.

The chain carries TRBV21-1 and TRBJ1-2. TRBV21-1 counts as a pseudogene. This CDR3 spans 15 amino acids. CDR3 DNA sequence: TGTGCCAGCCGGGGAGGGAACTCGGGAGCCTATGGCTACACCTTC. It is translated as CASRGGNSGAYGYTF.

The V call is TRBV5-1, the J call TRBJ2-3, with 7 bases matching TRBD1. The CDR3 totals 16 residues. Trimming took 4 bases from V and 2 from J; bases not matched to a gene: 10. Germline CDR1 is SGHRS and CDR2 is YFSETQ. CDR3 bases: TGCGCCAGCAGCGCCGGCACCGGGACAGACACAGATACGCAGTATTTT. It yields the protein CASSAGTGTDTDTQYF.

The chain joins TRBV5-1 to TRBJ2-2; TRBD2 matches 15 bases. With V trimmed by 1 base and J by 1 base, 11 bases remained unmatched. CDR1 and CDR2 (germline): SGHRS, YFSETQ. The CDR3 has 21 residues. CDR3 protein: CASSLQLRTSGGAVNTGELFF. The DNA of the CDR3 is TGCGCCAGCAGCTTGCAACTCCGGACTAGCGGGGGGGCAGTGAACACCGGGGAGCTGTTTTTT.

The chain couples TRBV18 to TRBJ1-1; perhaps TRBD1 as D (6 bases). Per germline, CDR1 KGHSH and CDR2 LQKENI. The CDR3 has 13 residues. Trimming took 2 bases from V and 8 from J, leaving 12 bases between them. CDR3 in DNA: TGTGCCAGCTCACCAAACAGGGAAATCGAAGCTTTCTTT. It translates to CASSPNREIEAFF.

The chain recombines TRBV19 with TRBJ2-5, with D possibly being TRBD1 (6 bases). Looked up from germline, CDR1 is LNHDA and CDR2 is SQIVND (reference sequence). This CDR3 is built from 13 residues. V dropped 7 bases and J dropped 7 bases, with 16 bases sitting between them. CDR3 coding DNA: TGTGCCAGTACCGACAGGAGCCCGGGGACCCAGTACTTC. Translation: CASTDRSPGTQYF.

The rearrangement uses TRBV5-1 and TRBJ2-1, with 10 bases that match TRBD2. The CDR3 is made up of 18 amino acids. CDR1 is SGHRS and CDR2 is YFSETQ in the germline V gene. Unmatched junction bases numbered 6, after V lost 0 bases and J lost 0 bases. The chain's CDR3 is CASSLVSPSGSSYNEQFF. The CDR3 coding sequence is TGCGCCAGCAGCTTGGTCTCCCCTAGCGGGAGCTCCTACAATGAGCAGTTCTTC.

V is TRBV10-3 and J is TRBJ2-7; D possibly corresponds to TRBD1 (5 bases). The CDR3 is 13 residues long. V lost 4 bases, J lost 5 bases, and 12 bases lay in between. Per the germline V gene, CDR1 is ENHRY and CDR2 is SYGVKD. The CDR3 DNA follows: TGTGCCATCAGTGTAGGGGAACGGGACGAGCAGTACTTC. Translated, it gives CAISVGERDEQYF.

The chain uses TRBV12-5 and TRBJ1-3; tentatively, D is TRBD1 (6 bases). CDR1 is LGHNT, CDR2 FRNRAP, per germline. Trimming shortened V by 3 bases and J by 9 bases, and 12 bases separated the two germline ends. This CDR3 region has 13 residues. CDR3 residues: CASGLTGISTIYF. CDR3 bases: TGTGCTAGTGGTTTAACAGGGATTAGCACCATATATTTT.

The rearrangement joins TRBV4-1 to TRBJ2-7; 7 bases align to TRBD2. Germline CDR1 reads MGHRA; CDR2 reads YSYEKL. The CDR3 sequence is 15 residues long. V trimming: 1 base; J trimming: 6 bases; junction bases outside the gene matches: 9. CDR3 nucleotide sequence: TGCGCCAGCAGCCAAGGAGCGGGGTCTGGGGCCGAGCAGTACTTC. It yields the protein CASSQGAGSGAEQYF.